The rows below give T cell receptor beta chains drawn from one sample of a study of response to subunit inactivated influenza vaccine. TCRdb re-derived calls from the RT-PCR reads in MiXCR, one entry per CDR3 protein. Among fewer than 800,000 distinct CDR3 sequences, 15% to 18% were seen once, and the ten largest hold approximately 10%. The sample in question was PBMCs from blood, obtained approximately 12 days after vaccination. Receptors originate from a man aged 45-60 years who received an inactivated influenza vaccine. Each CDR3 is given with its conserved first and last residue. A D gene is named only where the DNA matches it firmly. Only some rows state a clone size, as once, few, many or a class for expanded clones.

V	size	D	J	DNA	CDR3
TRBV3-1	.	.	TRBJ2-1	TGTGCCAGCAGCCAGGAGACCCCGGGCAATGAGCAGTTCTTC	CASSQETPGNEQFF
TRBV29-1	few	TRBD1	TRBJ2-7	TGCAGCGTTGAGGGGACAGGGCTATACGAGCAGTACTTC	CSVEGTGLYEQYF
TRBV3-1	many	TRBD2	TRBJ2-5	TGTGCCAGCAGCCTTCGGGCGGGAGTGGTGGAGACCCAGTACTTC	CASSLRAGVVETQYF
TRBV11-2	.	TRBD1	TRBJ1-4	TGTGCCAGCAGCGGGACAGGGACAACCCTGGTCTCTGAAAAACTGTTTTTT	CASSGTGTTLVSEKLFF
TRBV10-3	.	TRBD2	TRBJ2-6	TGTGCCATCAGCGCTCCCGGGACTAGCGGGAGGGGGAACTCTGGGGCCAACGTCCTGACTTTC	CAISAPGTSGRGNSGANVLTF
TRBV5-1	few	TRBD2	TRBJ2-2	TGCGCCAGCAGCTTGGAGGTTAGCGGGACCCGCACCGGGGAGCTGTTTTTT	CASSLEVSGTRTGELFF
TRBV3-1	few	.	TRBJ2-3	TGTGCCAGCAGCCAAGTCCCGGGCGCTTGCTATTTT	CASSQVPGACYF
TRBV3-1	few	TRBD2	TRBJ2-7	TGTGCCAGCAGCCGTGGAATTAGCGGGACGACCTACGAGCAGTACTTC	CASSRGISGTTYEQYF
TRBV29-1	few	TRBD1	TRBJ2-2	TGCAGCGTTGAGACGGACAGGGGAGGTTTCGGGCCCGGGGAGCTGTTTTTT	CSVETDRGGFGPGELFF
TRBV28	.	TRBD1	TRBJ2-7	TGTGTCAGCAGAACGACAGGGGTTGACGAGCAGTACTTC	CVSRTTGVDEQYF
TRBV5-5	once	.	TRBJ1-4	TGTGCCAGCAGCTCACGGCAGGATGAAAAACTGTATTTT	CASSSRQDEKLYF